This T cell receptor beta chain was recovered during a study of T cells after yellow fever vaccination. Looking at the study overall: It was SMART-Seq v4 Ultra Low Input that prepared the fractions with low cell numbers.

Each CDR3 protein gets one entry after TCRdb re-called the 5' RACE reads with MiXCR. This sample yields 340,000 or so distinct CDR3 sequences, of which approximately 13% are seen a single time; about 3% belongs to the top ten. Broader study findings: Subsequent booster samples again held most clones from primary vaccination (96% CD4, roughly 90% CD8).

This clonotype was counted between two and nine times. Its antigen remains unknown. With 6 bases clipped from V and 7 bases from J, the junction kept 13 bases outside the gene matches. The CDR3 loop spans 15 amino acids. Sequenced here: CD4+ T cells sorted from PBMCs, sampled 15 days after the yellow fever booster vaccination. V gene TRBV12-3 or TRBV12-4 combines with J gene TRBJ1-2, with TRBD1 matching 8 bases. The clonotype was recovered from a man aged 18 to 29 who received the YFV17D yellow fever vaccine. Here the CDR3 reads CASSPTGDRSSGYTF. The DNA of the CDR3 is TGTGCCAGCAGCCCAACCGGGGACAGGTCTTCTGGCTACACCTTC.